The 21 T cell receptor beta chains in this list originate from one sample, sequenced in a study of blood T cells in healthy people across ages. Primed by a sample-barcoded 5' primer and a J-beta primer mix, a second PCR proceeded for roughly 7 to 11 cycles. TCRdb re-called the 5' RACE reads through MiXCR, storing one row per CDR3 protein. The sample comprises approximately 820,000 distinct CDR3 sequences, 40% to 50% of which are singletons, and around 21% rests with the top ten. The sample comprised blood. The receptors come from a man aged 60 to 69 in good health.

This chain links TRBV6-2 or TRBV6-3 with TRBJ2-5; D perhaps matches TRBD1 (6 bases). The length of the CDR3 is 13 residues. The germline V gene has CDR1 MNHEY and CDR2 SVGEGT. The V gene lost 11 bases and the J gene lost 1 base, with 14 bases spanning the gap. The CDR3 nucleotides read TGTGCCTCCGGACAGCGTTTCCAAGAGACCCAGTACTTC. Encoded protein: CASGQRFQETQYF.

The chain employs TRBV20-1 and TRBJ2-3; TRBD1 or TRBD2 may be the D gene (5 bases each). In germline, CDR1 is DFQATT, CDR2 SNEGSKA (reference sequence). V was pared by 4 bases and J by 0 bases, with 17 bases between. The CDR3 is made up of 16 amino acids. The CDR3 loop reads CSATSGTEYSTDTQYF. The DNA for the CDR3 is TGCAGTGCTACCTCCGGGACCGAATATAGCACAGATACGCAGTATTTT.

In its sample, this clonotype was seen a few times. V gene TRBV5-1 combines with J gene TRBJ1-2; unclear D gene. Trimming left V 2 bases short and J 1 base short, with 9 bases between. This CDR3 has 14 amino acids. Per germline, CDR1 SGHRS and CDR2 YFSETQ. This chain's CDR3 is CASSFGGVNYGYTF. The DNA of the CDR3 is TGCGCCAGCAGCTTCGGTGGCGTTAACTATGGCTACACCTTC.

The chain links TRBV20-1 to TRBJ2-7; D uncertain. V lost 5 bases and J 0 bases, leaving 17 bases between the germline ends. Germline lookup yields CDR1 DFQATT and CDR2 SNEGSKA (reference sequence). This CDR3 is built from 15 residues. The CDR3 DNA is TGCAGTGCTGGTCGGTTTCAGTCCCCCTCCTACGAGCAGTACTTC. It translates to CSAGRFQSPSYEQYF.

The V gene is TRBV12-3 or TRBV12-4, the J gene TRBJ1-4; possible D gene TRBD1, 5 bases. V shed 1 base and J shed 8 bases, with 17 bases lying between them. The CDR3 spans 16 residues. The CDR3 sequence: CASSLGPRGLGEKLFF. The CDR3 coding sequence is TGTGCCAGCAGTTTAGGGCCCCGGGGACTCGGAGAAAAACTGTTTTTT.

The CDR3 spells CASSLLSSPLHF. CDR3 nucleotides: TGTGCCAGCAGTTTATTGAGTTCACCCCTCCACTTT. The rearrangement links TRBV27 to TRBJ1-6; D unclear. The V and J ends lost 1 base and 9 bases respectively, with 4 bases between them. The germline CDR1 and CDR2 sequences are MNHEY and SMNVEV (reference sequence). The CDR3 sequence is 12 residues long.

This clonotype was observed a handful of times. This chain uses TRBV3-1 with TRBJ1-6; the D is unclear. CDR3 length: 14 residues. V was cut by 0 bases and J by 11 bases, with 11 bases left in between. Per germline, CDR1 LGHDT and CDR2 YNNKEL (reference sequence). The CDR3 protein is CASSQDLGVPPLHF. Here the CDR3 DNA reads TGTGCCAGCAGCCAAGATCTGGGAGTTCCACCCCTCCACTTT.

The genes are TRBV28 and TRBJ2-7; 11 bases fit TRBD1. Trimming cost V 7 bases and J 6 bases; bases outside gene matches: 11. CDR3 length equals 15 residues. Germline V CDR1 and CDR2: MDHEN, SYDVKM. CDR3 sequence reads: CASTSPRTGGSEQYF. CDR3 DNA sequence: TGTGCCAGCACCTCCCCCAGGACAGGGGGCAGCGAGCAGTACTTC.

The chain links TRBV4-3 to TRBJ1-5; D gene uncertain. Trimming removed 0 bases from V and 6 bases from J, with 12 bases in between. Germline V gene data show CDR1 as LGHNA and CDR2 as YSLEER. This CDR3 has 15 residues. The DNA for the CDR3 is TGCGCCAGCAGCCAAGATGGTGGAACGAGTCAGCCCCAGCATTTT. Amino acid sequence: CASSQDGGTSQPQHF.

The V gene is TRBV20-1, the J gene TRBJ2-1, with 10 bases that match TRBD2. The CDR3 totals 18 residues. Germline V lookup: CDR1 DFQATT, CDR2 SNEGSKA (reference sequence). J lost 4 bases, V lost 5 bases, and 17 bases had no gene match. The DNA for the CDR3 is TGCAGTGCTGCACGACGGATAGCGGGGGGTAACGTTTACAATGAGCAGTTCTTC. Its protein product is CSAARRIAGGNVYNEQFF.

The chain recombines TRBV7-9 with TRBJ1-2; TRBD1 agrees at 8 bases. This CDR3 is built from 14 residues. In germline, CDR1 is SEHNR, CDR2 FQNEAQ (reference sequence). The V segment lost 5 bases and the J segment 4 bases; nucleotides outside the gene matches: 6. Here the CDR3 DNA reads TGTGCCAGCAGCCGGACAGGGTCAGCCTATGGCTACACCTTC. It specifies CASSRTGSAYGYTF.

The chain employs TRBV20-1 and TRBJ2-4; 8 bases are a match to TRBD1. Near its end, the DNA agrees better with TRBJ2-7, so the J call may be wrong. The length of the CDR3 is 14 residues. Germline CDR1 reads DFQATT; CDR2 reads SNEGSKA (reference sequence). The CDR3 reads CSARDTDREDEQYF. As DNA, the CDR3 is TGCAGTGCTAGAGATACGGACAGGGAGGACGAGCAGTACTTC.

V usage is TRBV7-9 and J usage is TRBJ2-7; TRBD1 or TRBD2 may be the D gene (5 bases each). Looked up from germline, CDR1 is SEHNR and CDR2 is FQNEAQ (reference sequence). V was shortened by 5 bases and J by 7 bases, with 21 bases between the two germline ends. The CDR3 runs 15 residues. The DNA of the CDR3 is TGTGCCAGCAGCCAGAGAGCCGGGACCAGAGGGGAGCAGTACTTC. Its protein product is CASSQRAGTRGEQYF. The variable domain in full, completed from reference TRBV7-9 and TRBJ2-7, reads DTGVSQNPRHKITKRGQNVTFRCDPISEHNRLYWYRQTLGQGPEFLTYFQNEAQLEKSRLLSDRFSAERPKGSFSTLEIQRTEQGDSAMYLCASSQRAGTRGEQYFGPGTRLTVT.

V and J are TRBV18 and TRBJ1-1; D may be TRBD1 (5 bases). V was clipped by 6 bases and J by 2 bases, with 16 bases between them. Germline CDR1 is KGHSH and CDR2 is LQKENI. This CDR3 has 15 amino acids. The chain's CDR3 is CASSLTPQGNTEAFF. CDR3 DNA: TGTGCCAGCTCCCTGACACCTCAGGGTAACACTGAAGCTTTCTTT.

The chain has TRBV20-1 and TRBJ1-2; 8 nucleotides line up with TRBD1. This CDR3 contains 15 residues. V shed 0 bases and J 7 bases; nucleotides not matched to a gene: 10. Germline V gene lookup returns CDR1 DFQATT and CDR2 SNEGSKA (reference sequence). CDR3 sequence reads: CSARDRRTGRSGYTF. The CDR3 bases are TGCAGTGCTAGAGATCGGCGGACAGGGAGGAGTGGCTACACCTTC.

V usage is TRBV7-8 and J usage is TRBJ2-1; TRBD1 agrees at 7 bases. J gave up 4 bases and V 5 bases, and 11 bases lay outside the gene matches. Germline V gene lookup returns CDR1 SGHVS and CDR2 FQNEAQ. The CDR3 runs to 16 residues. The CDR3: CASSPDSGQVYNEQFF. The CDR3, as DNA: TGTGCCAGCAGCCCCGATTCCGGACAGGTTTACAATGAGCAGTTCTTC.

The chain employs TRBV15 and TRBJ2-5; unclear D gene. The V gene lost 4 bases and the J gene lost 1 base, with 7 bases spanning the gap. The CDR3 is 13 amino acids. Germline-derived CDR1 and CDR2 are LNHNV and YYDKDF (reference sequence). DNA for the CDR3: TGTGCCACCAGCACCGACACCCAAGAGACCCAGTACTTC. This encodes CATSTDTQETQYF.

As regards this clonotype: Germline is not matched at one junction end, which may reflect a read error. The genes are TRBV12-3 or TRBV12-4 and TRBJ1-2, with unresolved D. CDR3 length equals 11 residues. CDR3 protein: CASSLGYDYTF. CDR3 DNA: TGTGCCAGCAGTTTGGGCTATGACTACACCTTC.

As regards this clonotype: This may be a read error: a much more frequent sequence differs by one nucleotide. This chain links TRBV11-2 with TRBJ2-4; D is unclear. The J call could be wrong; TRBJ2-5 is a better fit for the DNA end. The CDR3 contains 13 residues. Looked up from germline, CDR1 is SGHAT and CDR2 is FQNNGV. CDR3 DNA: TGTGCCAGCAACTTAGCCCTTCAAGAGACCCAGTACTTC. Encoded protein: CASNLALQETQYF.

The chain carries TRBV5-5 and TRBJ1-1; D unclear. The CDR3 runs to 16 residues. Per the germline V gene, CDR1 is SGHKS and CDR2 is YYEKEE (reference sequence). V lost 6 bases and J 4 bases, leaving 22 bases between the germline ends. CDR3 region: CASTDQTAIGVTEAFF. The CDR3 DNA reads as TGTGCCAGCACCGACCAGACCGCGATCGGGGTCACTGAAGCTTTCTTT.

V is TRBV4-3 and J is TRBJ2-3; D is unresolved. This CDR3 spans 16 amino acids. With 0 bases removed from V and 2 bases from J, the gap between germline ends came to 12 bases. The germline gives CDR1 LGHNA, CDR2 YSLEER. The CDR3 nucleotides are TGCGCCAGCAGCCAAGATTGGGCTCGGGCCACAGATACGCAGTATTTT. The encoded protein is CASSQDWARATDTQYF.